One and the same sample provided the 18 T cell receptor beta chains below, sequenced in a study of blood T cell repertoires in COVID-19. Method: immunoSEQ multiplex PCR; TCRdb's copy keeps in-frame clones and lacks some. Of under 130,000 clones in the sample, approximately 88% are singletons; the top ten hold more than 10%. The sequencing input was peripheral blood. The receptors were sampled from a human donor in a cohort sampled during active COVID-19.

Concerning this clone: The same CDR3 can be traced to other DNA sequences in this sample. This sequence joins TRBV5-1 and TRBJ1-2, with 7 nucleotides matching TRBD1. Germline V CDR1 and CDR2: SGHRS, YFSETQ. This CDR3 is 12 amino acids long. Germline trimming cut 4 bases from V and 7 bases from J; bases unmatched to any gene: 4. The CDR3 nucleotides are TGCGCCAGCAGCCCCGACAGGGCTGGCTACACCTTC. It yields the protein CASSPDRAGYTF.

The rearrangement links TRBV9 to TRBJ1-2; 11 bases are shared with TRBD1. The CDR3 has 14 amino acids. V shed 4 bases and J 5 bases; nucleotides not matched to a gene: 4. Germline CDR1 reads SGDLS; CDR2 reads YYNGEE. The CDR3 nucleotides are TGTGCCAGCAGCACGGGACAGGGGGTTTATGGCTACACCTTC. It is translated as CASSTGQGVYGYTF.

J is TRBJ1-3 and V is TRBV13, with D hard to call. Germline values: CDR1 PRHDT, CDR2 FYEKMQ (reference sequence). The CDR3 has 13 amino acids. The V end lost 0 bases, the J end lost 4 bases, and 4 bases lay between the germline ends. The CDR3 sequence is CASSLGRGNTIYF. The CDR3, as DNA: TGTGCCAGCAGCTTAGGACGGGGAAACACCATATATTTT.

This clone was counted a few times. This chain links TRBV5-1 with TRBJ1-1; 8 nucleotides align to TRBD1. V trimming: 5 bases; J trimming: 5 bases; junction bases outside the gene matches: 8. Per germline, CDR1 SGHRS and CDR2 YFSETQ. The length of the CDR3 is 14 residues. The CDR3 coding sequence is TGCGCCAGCAGGCAGGACAGGGTAAGAACTGAAGCTTTCTTT. Its translation: CASRQDRVRTEAFF.

This rearrangement joins TRBV15 to TRBJ1-5; 7 bases are a match to TRBD1. The germline V gene has CDR1 LNHNV and CDR2 YYDKDF (reference sequence). The CDR3 is 17 amino acids. Trimming cost V 2 bases and J 2 bases; bases outside gene matches: 9. CDR3 loop: CATSRLNTGVGNQPQHF. CDR3 coding DNA: TGTGCCACCAGCAGACTAAACACAGGGGTTGGCAATCAGCCCCAGCATTTT.

This chain links TRBV12-3 or TRBV12-4 with TRBJ1-6; D perhaps matches TRBD1 (5 bases). Trimming took off 6 bases at V and 7 bases at J, with 10 bases between the two ends. CDR3 size: 13 residues. The CDR3 sequence is CASRLQENSPLHF. The CDR3 region has the DNA TGTGCCAGCAGGCTACAGGAAAATTCACCCCTCCACTTT.

The CDR3 is CASTGQYYGYTF. CDR3 DNA sequence: TGTGCCAGCACAGGACAGTACTATGGCTACACCTTC. The V call is TRBV6-5, the J call TRBJ1-2, with D perhaps matching TRBD1 (6 bases). The CDR3 is 12 amino acids. V was clipped by 7 bases and J by 3 bases, with 9 bases between them. Germline-derived CDR1 and CDR2 are MNHEY and SVGAGI.

The J gene is TRBJ2-3, the V gene TRBV1; TRBD1, the table's D call, lacks a check against the DNA. TRBV1 is a pseudogene. The CDR3 is 19 residues long. The CDR3, as DNA: TGCACCAGCAGCCAAAATCCCCCCAGGTACAATTCTAGCACAGATACGCAGTATTTT. Protein: CTSSQNPPRYNSSTDTQYF.

CDR3 region: CASSSGADTEAFF. The CDR3, as DNA: TGTGCCAGCAGCTCAGGGGCGGACACTGAAGCTTTCTTT. The chain recombines TRBV5-6 with TRBJ1-1; tentative D call: TRBD1 (6 bases). CDR1 SGHDT and CDR2 YYEEEE come from the germline V gene. The CDR3 runs to 13 residues. Trimming removed 3 bases at V and 3 bases at J, with 9 bases between. The full variable domain, its missing parts supplied by reference TRBV5-6 and TRBJ1-1, is DAGVTQSPTHLIKTRGQQVTLRCSPKSGHDTVSWYQQALGQGPQFIFQYYEEEERQRGNFPDRFSGHQFPNYSSELNVNALLLGDSALYLCASSSGADTEAFFGQGTRLTVV.

The chain is built from TRBV5-4 and TRBJ2-1, with TRBD1 as a possible D gene (7 bases). Germline V gives CDR1 SGHNT, CDR2 YYREEE (reference sequence). The CDR3 is 14 residues long. V was pared by 0 bases and J by 5 bases, with 9 bases between. This CDR3 reads CASSLAGGNNEQFF. For the CDR3, the DNA is TGTGCCAGCAGCTTGGCAGGGGGGAACAATGAGCAGTTCTTC.

The chain links TRBV15 to TRBJ1-5; D might be TRBD1 (5 bases). V was trimmed by 0 bases and J by 4 bases, leaving 7 bases between them. The CDR3 length is 14 residues. Per the germline V gene, CDR1 is LNHNV and CDR2 is YYDKDF (reference sequence). DNA for the CDR3: TGTGCCACCAGCAGAGATCGGGGGAATCAGCCCCAGCATTTT. Protein product: CATSRDRGNQPQHF.

The chain employs TRBV16 and TRBJ1-5, with a possible D match to TRBD1 (6 bases). Per germline, CDR1 KGHSY and CDR2 FQNENV. The V gene lost 0 bases and the J gene lost 6 bases, with 18 bases spanning the gap. The CDR3 consists of 17 residues. The CDR3, as DNA: TGTGCCAGCAGCCAATCGGGGTGGGGCAGGGGAGCTCAGCCCCAGCATTTT. It translates to CASSQSGWGRGAQPQHF.

This clone appeared a few times. This chain uses TRBV5-6 with TRBJ1-1, with TRBD1 matching 8 bases. The germline V gene has CDR1 SGHDT and CDR2 YYEEEE. After removal of 5 bases from V and 1 base from J, the junction contained 4 bases not matched to a gene. The CDR3 sequence is 14 residues long. In DNA form, the CDR3 reads TGTGCCAGCAGAGCCGGGACAGGGAACACTGAAGCTTTCTTT. Protein sequence: CASRAGTGNTEAFF.

Only one count was recorded for this clone. V is TRBV3-1 (or the pseudogene TRBV3-2) and J is TRBJ1-2; D not certain. This CDR3 spans 12 amino acids. Per germline, CDR1 LGHDT and CDR2 YNNKEL (reference sequence). With 1 base removed from V and 8 bases from J, the gap between germline ends came to 8 bases. The CDR3 nucleotides read TGTGCCAGCAGCCAAGTCGACGGGGGCTACACCTTC. Protein sequence: CASSQVDGGYTF.

The V call is TRBV29-1, the J call TRBJ1-1; 8 bases agree with TRBD1. This CDR3 comprises 15 residues. In germline, CDR1 is SQVTM, CDR2 ANQGSEA. Trimming removed 3 bases from V and 4 bases from J; junction bases left unmatched: 10. This chain's CDR3 is CSVDPATGVSTEAFF. The CDR3 region has the DNA TGCAGCGTTGACCCCGCGACAGGGGTTAGCACTGAAGCTTTCTTT.

In its sample, this clone was seen once. CDR3 nucleotide sequence: TGTGCCAGCAGCTTTGAGGGGGATCAGCCCCAGCATTTT. This sequence encodes CASSFEGDQPQHF. The J gene is TRBJ1-5, the V gene TRBV7-9, with D possibly being TRBD1 (6 bases). The CDR3 loop spans 13 amino acids. The ends were cut back, 3 bases at V and 5 bases at J, with 8 bases in the middle. The germline V gene has CDR1 SEHNR and CDR2 FQNEAQ (reference sequence).

The V and J genes are TRBV18 and TRBJ2-2; tentative D call: TRBD1 (6 bases). Deletions cut 6 bases from V and 0 bases from J, with 14 bases between. Germline values: CDR1 KGHSH, CDR2 LQKENI. CDR3 length equals 16 residues. The CDR3 bases are TGTGCCAGCTCCCCCCCCACAGGGCCGAACACCGGGGAGCTGTTTTTT. This translates into CASSPPTGPNTGELFF.

The gene calls are TRBV9 and TRBJ1-2; D might be TRBD1 (5 bases). Trimming took 0 bases from V and 3 from J, leaving 15 bases between them. This CDR3 is 16 amino acids long. Germline lookup yields CDR1 SGDLS and CDR2 YYNGEE. The chain's CDR3 is CASSVDMAGLDYGYTF. CDR3 DNA sequence: TGTGCCAGCAGCGTAGATATGGCAGGGTTAGACTATGGCTACACCTTC.